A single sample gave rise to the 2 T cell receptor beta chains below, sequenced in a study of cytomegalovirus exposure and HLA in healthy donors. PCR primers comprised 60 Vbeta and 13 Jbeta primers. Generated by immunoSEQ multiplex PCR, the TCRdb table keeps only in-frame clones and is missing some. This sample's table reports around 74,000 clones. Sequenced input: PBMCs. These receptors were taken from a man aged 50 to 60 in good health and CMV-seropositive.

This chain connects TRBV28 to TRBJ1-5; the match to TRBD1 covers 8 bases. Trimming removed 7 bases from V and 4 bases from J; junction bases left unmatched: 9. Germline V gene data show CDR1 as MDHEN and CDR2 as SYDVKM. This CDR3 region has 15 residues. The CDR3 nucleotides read TGTGCCAGCACCGTGACAGGGGCAGGAAATCAGCCCCAGCATTTT. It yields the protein CASTVTGAGNQPQHF.

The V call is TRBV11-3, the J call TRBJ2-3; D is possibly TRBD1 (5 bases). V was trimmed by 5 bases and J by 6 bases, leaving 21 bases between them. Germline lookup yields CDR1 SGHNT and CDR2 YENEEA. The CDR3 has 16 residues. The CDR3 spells CASSPSKGTRGDTQYF. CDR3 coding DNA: TGTGCCAGCAGCCCTTCGAAAGGAACAAGGGGCGATACGCAGTATTTT.